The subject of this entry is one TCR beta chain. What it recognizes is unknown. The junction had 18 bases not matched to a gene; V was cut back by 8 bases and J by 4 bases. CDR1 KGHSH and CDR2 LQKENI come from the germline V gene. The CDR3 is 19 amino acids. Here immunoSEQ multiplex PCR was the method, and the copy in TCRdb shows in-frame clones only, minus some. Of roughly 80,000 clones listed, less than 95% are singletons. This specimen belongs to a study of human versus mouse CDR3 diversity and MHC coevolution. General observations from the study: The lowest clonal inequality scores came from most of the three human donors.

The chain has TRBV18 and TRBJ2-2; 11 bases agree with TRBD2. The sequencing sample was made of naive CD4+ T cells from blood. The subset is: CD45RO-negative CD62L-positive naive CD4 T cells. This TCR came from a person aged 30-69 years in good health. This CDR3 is CASRTGTSGETMGTGELFF. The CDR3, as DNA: TGTGCCAGCCGGACCGGGACTAGCGGAGAAACGATGGGCACCGGGGAGCTGTTTTTT.